One sample yielded the 6 T cell receptor beta chains listed below, sequenced in a study of radiotherapy plus CTLA-4 blockade in lung cancer. Sequencing was performed with immunoSEQ multiplex PCR; in TCRdb, only in-frame clones are kept and a portion is missing. The table records over 60,000 clones, roughly 84% of them present only once. This material consisted of peripheral blood, taken from a patient treated with radiotherapy plus ipilimumab. These receptors originate from a human donor with non-small cell lung cancer that progressed on radiotherapy plus ipilimumab.

This clone has just a few counts. The genes are TRBV19 and TRBJ2-7; D call uncertain. The V gene lost 5 bases and the J gene lost 2 bases, with 10 bases spanning the gap. The CDR3 has 13 residues. Germline CDR1 and CDR2: LNHDA and SQIVND (reference sequence). This CDR3 is CASSQRNPYEQYF. As DNA, the CDR3 is TGTGCCAGTAGTCAACGTAACCCCTACGAGCAGTACTTC.

The genes are TRBV27 and TRBJ2-3, with D possibly being TRBD2 (5 bases). This CDR3 is 17 amino acids long. The ends were cut back, 8 bases at V and 1 base at J, with 22 bases in the middle. Per the germline V gene, CDR1 is MNHEY and CDR2 is SMNVEV (reference sequence). The CDR3 reads CASRHFGISSGTDTQYF. The CDR3 nucleotides are TGTGCCAGCCGGCACTTCGGGATCTCTTCGGGCACAGATACGCAGTATTTT.

This chain links TRBV28 with TRBJ2-7; TRBD2 is a possible D gene (5 bases). The germline gives CDR1 MDHEN, CDR2 SYDVKM. Deletions cut 9 bases from V and 2 bases from J, with 17 bases between. The CDR3 runs to 14 residues. The CDR3 bases are TGTGCCAGTTCGTCCGAAGGACTCCCCTACGAGCAGTACGTC. It encodes CASSSEGLPYEQYV.

The chain is built from TRBV13 and TRBJ2-3; 11 bases match TRBD2. The V gene end was trimmed by 0 bases and the J gene end by 1 base; junction bases not matched to a gene: 6. The germline V gene encodes CDR1 PRHDT and CDR2 FYEKMQ (reference sequence). This CDR3 has 18 residues. DNA of the CDR3: TGTGCCAGCAGCTTAGGCGTGCTAGCGGGAGGCTGCACAGATACGCAGTATTTT. Residues: CASSLGVLAGGCTDTQYF.

The chain has TRBV6-5 and TRBJ2-5; D not certain. Trimming removed 2 bases at V and 5 bases at J, with 15 bases between. Germline CDR1 MNHEY, CDR2 SVGAGI. The CDR3 has 15 residues. CDR3 amino acids: CASSYGGRTGETQYF. The CDR3 DNA reads TGTGCCAGCAGTTACGGTGGCCGGACCGGGGAGACCCAGTACTTC.

The chain combines TRBV25-1 with TRBJ1-2, with D possibly being TRBD1 (5 bases). V lost 7 bases to trimming and J lost 3 bases, with 9 bases between them. This CDR3 region has 12 residues. Germline lookup yields CDR1 MGHDK and CDR2 SYGVNS. In DNA, the CDR3 is TGTGCCAGCATGTGGGGGGACTATGGCTACACCTTC. Amino acid sequence: CASMWGDYGYTF.